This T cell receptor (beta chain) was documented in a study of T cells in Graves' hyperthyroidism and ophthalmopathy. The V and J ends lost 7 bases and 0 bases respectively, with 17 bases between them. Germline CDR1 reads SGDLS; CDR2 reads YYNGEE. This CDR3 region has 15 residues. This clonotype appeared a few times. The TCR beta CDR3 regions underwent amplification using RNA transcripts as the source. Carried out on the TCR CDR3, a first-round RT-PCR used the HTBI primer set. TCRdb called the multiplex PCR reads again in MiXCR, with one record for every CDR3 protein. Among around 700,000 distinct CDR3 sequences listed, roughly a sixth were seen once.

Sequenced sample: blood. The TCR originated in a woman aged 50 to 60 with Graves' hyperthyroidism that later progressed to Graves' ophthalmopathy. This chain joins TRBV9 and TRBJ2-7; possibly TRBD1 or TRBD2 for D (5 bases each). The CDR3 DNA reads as TGTGCCAGCGCCCTGGGACCGCCACCCTCCTACGAGCAGTACTTC. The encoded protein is CASALGPPPSYEQYF.